These 3 T cell receptor beta chains came from one sample sequenced in a study of blood T cell repertoires in COVID-19. Produced via immunoSEQ multiplex PCR; TCRdb's table is partial and in-frame only. This sample has about 170,000 clones, with roughly 70% found just once. The sequenced material came from peripheral blood. These receptors all come from a woman at least 80 years old with acute or convalescent COVID-19.

The V and J genes are TRBV3-1 (or the pseudogene TRBV3-2) and TRBJ2-3; D is ambiguous. The V end lost 1 base, the J end lost 0 bases, and 8 bases lay between the germline ends. The CDR3 loop spans 15 amino acids. Germline V CDR1 and CDR2: LGHDT, YNNKEL (reference sequence). CDR3 nucleotide sequence: TGTGCCAGCAGCCAAGCGCTAGGCAGCACAGATACGCAGTATTTT. Translated, it gives CASSQALGSTDTQYF.

A remark on this clone: Relative to the germline gene, one junction end is altered; a read error may explain this. V gene TRBV30 combines with J gene TRBJ2-2, with D perhaps TRBD2 (5 bases). Germline CDR1 and CDR2: GTSNPN and SVGIG (reference sequence). This CDR3 comprises 11 residues. The CDR3 spells CVWQLAGELFF. The CDR3 region has the DNA TGTGTCTGGCAACTAGCCGGGGAGCTGTTTTTT.

V usage is TRBV4-1 and J usage is TRBJ2-3; TRBD2 agrees at 13 bases. The trim removed 0 bases at V and 2 bases at J, leaving 5 bases unmatched. This CDR3 comprises 18 residues. Germline V gene data show CDR1 as MGHRA and CDR2 as YSYEKL. CDR3 sequence: CASSQEGGLAGDTDTQYF. CDR3 bases: TGCGCCAGCAGCCAAGAGGGAGGACTAGCGGGAGACACAGATACGCAGTATTTT.